This T cell receptor (beta chain) was obtained from a study of shared clonotypes between healthy human individuals. Clones were sequenced by immunoSEQ multiplex PCR, and TCRdb holds only the in-frame ones, with some missing. Of 2 million or so clones in the sample, roughly 94% were seen once. Germline CDR1 and CDR2: MDHEN and SYDVKM. The J segment lost 2 bases and the V segment lost 2 bases, leaving 8 bases of the junction unmatched. The CDR3 extends over 17 amino acids. This TCR came from a man aged 18-30 years in good health. This chain links TRBV28 with TRBJ1-3; 8 nucleotides align to TRBD1. The material sequenced was naive CD4+ T cells sorted from blood. Subset defined: CD45RA+ positively selected. CDR3 amino acids: CASSLPPTGVAGNTIYF. In DNA form, the CDR3 reads TGTGCCAGCAGTTTACCGCCGACAGGGGTGGCTGGAAACACCATATATTTT.